Each of the 19 T cell receptor beta chains below was sequenced from the same sample in a study of lymphopenia after photon versus proton radiotherapy. The repertoire was sequenced with immunoSEQ multiplex PCR; TCRdb's copy has only in-frame clones and lacks some. The repertoire holds approximately 66,000 clones, with approximately 83% as singletons. Specimen: peripheral blood, collected from a patient treated with photon-based radiotherapy. These receptors were collected from a man in his forties with gastric cancer.

The V call is TRBV6-8, the J call TRBJ1-3; no clear D. The germline V and J ends were trimmed by 6 bases and 3 bases, with 6 bases remaining between them. The germline V gene encodes CDR1 MNHGY and CDR2 SAAAGT. This CDR3 has 12 residues. The DNA of the CDR3 is TGTGCCAGCAGGGGGTATGGAAACACCATATATTTT. As protein: CASRGYGNTIYF.

The CDR3 nucleotides are TGTGCCAGCAGTCGGGACAGTTTTGATCAGCCCCAGCATTTT. Protein sequence: CASSRDSFDQPQHF. This chain links TRBV6-5 with TRBJ1-5; the match to TRBD1 covers 7 bases. Germline V gives CDR1 MNHEY, CDR2 SVGAGI. This CDR3 has 14 residues. The ends lost 5 bases at V and 5 bases at J; junction bases unmatched: 6.

The CDR3 sequence is CASSNPFDTALSNQPQHF. The CDR3 bases are TGTGCCAGTAGTAACCCCTTCGACACGGCACTTAGCAATCAGCCCCAGCATTTT. The chain couples TRBV19 to TRBJ1-5; D is uncertain. Germline V gene lookup returns CDR1 LNHDA and CDR2 SQIVND (reference sequence). Trimming pared 4 bases from V and 0 bases from J, leaving 19 bases between. This CDR3 spans 18 amino acids.

The genes are TRBV2 and TRBJ1-1, with D possibly being TRBD1 (6 bases). There are 14 residues in the CDR3. CDR1 is SNHLY, CDR2 FYNNEI, per germline. V lost 4 bases and J 4 bases, leaving 13 bases between the germline ends. The CDR3 nucleotides read TGTGCCAGCAGTGTGCAGGGGATGGGCACTGAAGCTTTCTTT. Encoded protein: CASSVQGMGTEAFF. The full variable domain, rest sourced from reference TRBV2 and TRBJ1-1, is EPEVTQTPSHQVTQMGQEVILRCVPISNHLYFYWYRQILGQKVEFLVSFYNNEISEKSEIFDDQFSVERPDGSNFTLKIRSTKLEDSAMYFCASSVQGMGTEAFFGQGTRLTVV.

This clone was recorded once. This chain joins TRBV30 and TRBJ2-6; D is possibly TRBD2 (6 bases). Germline V CDR1 and CDR2: GTSNPN, SVGIG (reference sequence). The CDR3 contains 15 residues. Here the CDR3 reads CAVGLGGSGANVLTF. CDR3 DNA sequence: TGTGCTGTCGGACTGGGGGGCTCTGGGGCCAACGTCCTGACTTTC.

The chain recombines TRBV5-4 with TRBJ1-4; 9 nucleotides align to TRBD1. V lost 3 bases, J lost 0 bases, and 9 bases stayed unmatched. Germline V lookup: CDR1 SGHNT, CDR2 YYREEE (reference sequence). The CDR3 totals 18 residues. The CDR3 region has the DNA TGTGCCAGCAGCTCAAGCCGGGACAGGGCCCCAACTAATGAAAAACTGTTTTTT. Protein: CASSSSRDRAPTNEKLFF.

As DNA, the CDR3 is TGTGCCAGCAGCCCCACAGGTTTCGTGGGCGAGCAGTACTTC. It encodes CASSPTGFVGEQYF. The genes are TRBV7-2 and TRBJ2-7; D is possibly TRBD1 (5 bases). The length of the CDR3 is 14 residues. Germline CDR1 SGHTA, CDR2 FQGNSA. V was shortened by 5 bases and J by 6 bases, with 17 bases between the two germline ends.

The chain carries TRBV5-1 and TRBJ1-2; D is perhaps TRBD1 (6 bases). CDR3 length: 17 residues. Trimming left V 0 bases short and J 7 bases short, with 22 bases between. Germline-derived CDR1 and CDR2 are SGHRS and YFSETQ. The CDR3 DNA is TGCGCCAGCAGCTTGGGACCTGCAGGGGCCGCCCCATTTGGCTACACCTTC. Translating gives CASSLGPAGAAPFGYTF.

The chain employs TRBV6-6 and TRBJ1-2, with a possible D match to TRBD1 (5 bases). The CDR3 has 13 amino acids. The V end lost 5 bases, the J end lost 2 bases, and 9 bases lay between the germline ends. Germline V CDR1 and CDR2: MNHNY, SVGAGI (reference sequence). CDR3 loop: CASSPQENYGYTF. Written as DNA, the CDR3 is TGTGCCAGCAGTCCACAGGAGAACTATGGCTACACCTTC.

The chain links TRBV10-3 to TRBJ2-5; TRBD2 might be the D (6 bases). The CDR3 totals 15 residues. Germline V gene lookup returns CDR1 ENHRY and CDR2 SYGVKD. Trimming cost V 0 bases and J 4 bases, with 12 bases left between them. CDR3 nucleotide sequence: TGTGCCATCAGTGAGTCGTCAGGGACTGTAGAGACCCAGTACTTC. Protein sequence: CAISESSGTVETQYF.

This clone was detected a few times. Within the sample, other DNA sequences also encode this same CDR3. This rearrangement joins TRBV27 to TRBJ2-1, with 8 positions matching TRBD2. Germline assignment: CDR1 MNHEY and CDR2 SMNVEV (reference sequence). The CDR3 covers 15 residues. V shed 2 bases, J shed 9 bases, and the junction held 9 bases outside the gene matches. This CDR3 reads CASSLSGGSGGEQFF. In DNA, the CDR3 is TGTGCCAGCAGTTTAAGCGGGGGATCTGGGGGTGAGCAGTTCTTC.

This chain links TRBV5-5 with TRBJ1-1; TRBD1 agrees at 9 bases. Germline CDR1 is SGHKS and CDR2 is YYEKEE (reference sequence). With V trimmed by 7 bases and J by 1 base, 5 bases remained unmatched. This CDR3 is built from 14 residues. The CDR3 DNA reads as TGTGCCAGCGGCCGGGACAGGGCGAACACTGAAGCTTTCTTT. Protein: CASGRDRANTEAFF. The full variable domain, completed using reference TRBV5-5 and TRBJ1-1, is DAGVTQSPTHLIKTRGQQVTLRCSPISGHKSVSWYQQVLGQGPQFIFQYYEKEERGRGNFPDRFSARQFPNYSSELNVNALLLGDSALYLCASGRDRANTEAFFGQGTRLTVV.

The chain uses TRBV7-9 and TRBJ1-2; perhaps TRBD1 as D (5 bases). Per germline, CDR1 SEHNR and CDR2 FQNEAQ (reference sequence). This CDR3 has 17 amino acids. V lost 6 bases and J lost 0, with 20 bases in between. CDR3 DNA sequence: TGTGCCAGCAGTGTTAGGGCCAGCAGGGCGGCTAACTATGGCTACACCTTC. Residues: CASSVRASRAANYGYTF.

This chain joins TRBV5-5 and TRBJ1-5, with 9 bases identical to TRBD1. CDR3 length: 16 residues. J lost 7 bases, V lost 2 bases, and 10 bases had no gene match. Germline V gives CDR1 SGHKS, CDR2 YYEKEE (reference sequence). The CDR3: CASSFSGQGSDQPQHF. CDR3 sequence (DNA): TGTGCCAGCAGCTTTTCGGGACAGGGTTCGGACCAGCCCCAGCATTTT.

With regard to this clone: This same CDR3 is encoded by further DNA sequences in the sample. This rearrangement joins TRBV4-3 to TRBJ1-1; possible D gene TRBD1, 5 bases. Germline V gene sequence: CDR1 LGHNA, CDR2 YSLEER. V was shortened by 4 bases and J by 0 bases, with 6 bases between the two germline ends. This CDR3 comprises 13 residues. CDR3 protein: CASSRDLNTEAFF. The CDR3 DNA sequence: TGCGCCAGCAGCCGGGACTTGAACACTGAAGCTTTCTTT.

The V call is TRBV6-6, the J call TRBJ2-5; a weak D match, TRBD1 (6 bases). The V gene's germline CDR1 is MNHNY and CDR2 SVGAGI (reference sequence). The V end lost 8 bases, the J end lost 4 bases, and 14 bases lay between the germline ends. The CDR3 is made up of 13 amino acids. Here the CDR3 reads CASLTGFGETQYF. The CDR3 DNA follows: TGTGCCAGCCTTACAGGGTTCGGAGAGACCCAGTACTTC.

The rearrangement joins TRBV11-2 to TRBJ1-5; 7 positions agree with TRBD1. CDR1 is SGHAT, CDR2 FQNNGV, per germline. The CDR3 is 14 residues long. Trimming at V came to 5 bases and at J to 5 bases, leaving 6 bases not matched to a gene. The CDR3 loop is CASSPTGKYQPQHF. The CDR3, as DNA: TGTGCCAGCAGCCCGACAGGGAAGTATCAGCCCCAGCATTTT.

In regard to this clone: An end of the junction does not agree with germline; a read error may underlie this. The CDR3, as DNA: TGTGCTAGCAGCCCGGAGGGACAGGGTCTCGGGCCCTATAATTCACCCCTCCACTTT. It is translated as CASSPEGQGLGPYNSPLHF. The chain recombines TRBV7-7 with TRBJ1-6; 9 positions match TRBD1. The CDR3 is 19 amino acids. Germline V gives CDR1 SSHAT, CDR2 FNYEAQ (reference sequence).

This clone turned up a few times. This CDR3 is CASRTDREVYGYTF. The CDR3 nucleotides are TGTGCCAGCAGAACAGACAGGGAGGTCTATGGCTACACCTTC. V gene TRBV7-9 combines with J gene TRBJ1-2; 7 nucleotides match TRBD1. The germline CDR1 and CDR2 sequences are SEHNR and FQNEAQ (reference sequence). V dropped 6 bases and J dropped 4; count of bases not matched to a gene: 8. This CDR3 has 14 amino acids. The whole variable domain, filled in from reference TRBV7-9 and TRBJ1-2, reads DTGVSQNPRHKITKRGQNVTFRCDPISEHNRLYWYRQTLGQGPEFLTYFQNEAQLEKSRLLSDRFSAERPKGSFSTLEIQRTEQGDSAMYLCASRTDREVYGYTFGSGTRLTVV.